What follows is one T cell receptor (beta chain) and its context. The germline gives CDR1 LNHDA, CDR2 SQIVND (reference sequence). The CDR3 contains 16 residues. V gave up 3 bases and J gave up 8 bases, with 20 bases separating them. CD8 cells regarded as naive lacked CD45RO, were positively chosen for CCR7, and omitted terminally differentiated effector memory CD45RA+ cells. Each sample came from a Caucasian adult donor living in Nashville, Tennessee. The sample comes from a study of shared clonotypes between healthy human individuals. Clones were read by immunoSEQ multiplex PCR, and TCRdb kept only the in-frame ones, dropping some. The sample holds 1.5 million to 2.5 million clones, just under 95% seen once.

The sequence came from a man between 18 and 35 years old in good health. The rearrangement uses TRBV19 and TRBJ1-5; D call uncertain. The material sequenced was naive CD8+ T cells sorted from blood. The CDR3: CASSMMDGNRFEPQHF. The CDR3 DNA reads TGTGCCAGTAGTATGATGGACGGCAACCGATTCGAGCCCCAGCATTTT.